One and the same sample provided the 18 T cell receptor beta chains below, sequenced in a study of blood T cell repertoires in COVID-19. Using immunoSEQ multiplex PCR, the repertoire was profiled, and TCRdb retains in-frame clones only, with some absent. In the table there are some 140,000 clones, 84% of which are singletons. Sequenced: PBMCs or T cells enriched from blood (not recorded which). All receptors come from a middle-aged man with acute COVID-19.

J is TRBJ2-6 and V is TRBV15, with 7 positions matching TRBD1. This CDR3 is built from 18 residues. CDR1 and CDR2 from the germline V gene are LNHNV and YYDKDF (reference sequence). J was trimmed by 0 bases and V by 0 bases; bases with no gene match: 5. The CDR3 protein is CATSRDQGVSSGANVLTF. The CDR3 DNA follows: TGTGCCACCAGCAGAGATCAGGGGGTGAGCTCTGGGGCCAACGTCCTGACTTTC.

The chain links TRBV27 to TRBJ2-5; possibly TRBD1 for D (5 bases). Trimming removed 1 base from V and 2 bases from J, with 11 bases in between. Germline-derived CDR1 and CDR2 are MNHEY and SMNVEV (reference sequence). CDR3 size: 15 residues. CDR3 in amino acids: CASSLLGPGQETQYF. CDR3 nucleotide sequence: TGTGCCAGCAGTTTATTAGGTCCAGGGCAAGAGACCCAGTACTTC.

This clone was observed a handful of times. This chain connects TRBV7-2 to TRBJ2-1; TRBD2 aligns across 9 bases. CDR1 is SGHTA, CDR2 FQGNSA, per germline. CDR3 length: 15 residues. J was trimmed by 5 bases and V by 5 bases; bases with no gene match: 7. CDR3 coding DNA: TGTGCCAGCAGCATTAGCGGGAGATCGAACAATGAGCAGTTCTTC. Translating it yields CASSISGRSNNEQFF.

The chain combines TRBV19 with TRBJ1-4; 9 bases fit TRBD1. CDR1 and CDR2 from the germline V gene are LNHDA and SQIVND (reference sequence). The CDR3 sequence is 16 residues long. J was trimmed by 8 bases and V by 4 bases; bases with no gene match: 11. The CDR3, as DNA: TGTGCCAGTAGTAGCTCGCTGGGGACAGGGCGGGAAAAACTGTTTTTT. Its translation: CASSSSLGTGREKLFF.

The genes are TRBV6-5 and TRBJ2-7; TRBD1 matches at 7 bases. CDR1 is MNHEY, CDR2 SVGAGI, per germline. This CDR3 contains 14 residues. The trim removed 6 bases at V and 2 bases at J, leaving 7 bases unmatched. CDR3 coding DNA: TGTGCCAGCAGAGCCGGGACAGTGGCCTACGAGCAGTACTTC. It translates to CASRAGTVAYEQYF.

This chain links TRBV5-1 with TRBJ2-7; 9 bases line up with TRBD2. CDR3 length equals 16 residues. V lost 0 bases and J lost 2; bases outside the gene matches: 6. CDR1 SGHRS and CDR2 YFSETQ come from the germline V gene. The CDR3 spells CASSLAGTSGPYEQYF. The CDR3 DNA reads as TGCGCCAGCAGCTTGGCGGGAACTAGCGGGCCCTACGAGCAGTACTTC.

In its sample, this clone was seen a few times. The rearrangement joins TRBV28 to TRBJ1-6; a weak D match, TRBD1 (6 bases). V shed 3 bases and J shed 7 bases, with 19 bases lying between them. This CDR3 contains 17 residues. Germline lookup yields CDR1 MDHEN and CDR2 SYDVKM. In DNA, the CDR3 is TGTGCCAGCAGTTTTAACACCGGCAGGGGAGACAATTCACCCCTCCACTTT. Its translation is CASSFNTGRGDNSPLHF. The whole variable domain, remainder taken from reference TRBV28 and TRBJ1-6, is DVKVTQSSRYLVKRTGEKVFLECVQDMDHENMFWYRQDPGLGLRLIYFSYDVKMKEKGDIPEGYSVSREKKERFSLILESASTNQTSMYLCASSFNTGRGDNSPLHFGNGTRLTVT.

The chain recombines TRBV7-9 with TRBJ1-4, with a tentative D call TRBD1 (5 bases). V lost 3 bases to trimming and J lost 6 bases, with 11 bases between them. Per germline, CDR1 SEHNR and CDR2 FQNEAQ (reference sequence). The CDR3 spans 14 residues. Here the CDR3 DNA reads TGTGCCAGCAGCTTTGGGGGAGGTGATGAAAAACTGTTTTTT. Protein: CASSFGGGDEKLFF.

V gene TRBV9 combines with J gene TRBJ2-3; 7 nucleotides match TRBD1. The CDR3 sequence is 15 residues long. Germline-derived CDR1 and CDR2 are SGDLS and YYNGEE. After removal of 4 bases from V and 1 base from J, the junction contained 6 bases not matched to a gene. CDR3 bases: TGTGCCAGCAGCCAGGGGGTTTTTGGCACAGATACGCAGTATTTT. Its protein product is CASSQGVFGTDTQYF.

This chain uses TRBV5-4 with TRBJ1-1; 7 nucleotides match TRBD1. This CDR3 comprises 16 residues. Germline V gene lookup returns CDR1 SGHNT and CDR2 YYREEE (reference sequence). J lost 0 bases, V lost 5 bases, and 10 bases had no gene match. The CDR3 DNA is TGTGCCAGCAGTACTATTGACAGGGCACTGAACACTGAAGCTTTCTTT. This translates into CASSTIDRALNTEAFF.

The rearrangement uses TRBV7-8 and TRBJ1-5; D perhaps matches TRBD1 (5 bases). Trimming took 1 base from V and 7 from J, leaving 14 bases between them. Germline CDR1 is SGHVS and CDR2 is FQNEAQ. The CDR3 sequence is 15 residues long. In nucleotides, the CDR3 is TGTGCCAGCAGCTTAGGGCAGGGCGGTGGACAGCCCCAGCATTTT. Encoded protein: CASSLGQGGGQPQHF.

This chain uses TRBV7-2 with TRBJ1-5; possible D gene TRBD1, 6 bases. In germline, CDR1 is SGHTA, CDR2 FQGNSA. This CDR3 contains 13 residues. V lost 5 bases, J lost 5 bases, and 10 bases lay in between. CDR3 amino acids: CASSLYRDQPQHF. CDR3 bases: TGTGCCAGCAGCCTCTACAGGGATCAGCCCCAGCATTTT.

The chain employs TRBV2 and TRBJ1-6; D remains unclear. The CDR3 is 17 residues long. CDR1 is SNHLY, CDR2 FYNNEI, per germline. V was cut by 5 bases and J by 5 bases, with 19 bases left in between. CDR3 coding DNA: TGTGCCAGCAGTCCGGACTTATTTGATCGGCATAATTCACCCCTCCACTTT. Its protein is CASSPDLFDRHNSPLHF.

V usage is TRBV28 and J usage is TRBJ2-4; 7 positions match TRBD1. The germline CDR1 and CDR2 sequences are MDHEN and SYDVKM. Trimming cost V 4 bases and J 6 bases; bases outside gene matches: 6. The CDR3 contains 14 residues. The CDR3 loop is CASSSRDRRNIQYF. The CDR3 region has the DNA TGTGCCAGCAGTTCCCGGGACAGAAGAAACATTCAGTACTTC.

The chain carries TRBV5-6 and TRBJ2-2; D may be TRBD2 (5 bases). The V gene lost 5 bases and the J gene lost 5 bases, with 10 bases spanning the gap. CDR1 and CDR2 from the germline V gene are SGHDT and YYEEEE. The CDR3 loop spans 13 amino acids. CDR3 sequence reads: CASRPTRTGELFF. CDR3 DNA sequence: TGTGCCAGCAGGCCCACTAGAACCGGGGAGCTGTTTTTT.

This rearrangement joins TRBV28 to TRBJ2-7, with 10 nucleotides matching TRBD2. The junction had 6 bases not matched to a gene; V was cut back by 8 bases and J by 5 bases. The CDR3 spans 13 residues. The germline gives CDR1 MDHEN, CDR2 SYDVKM. CDR3 region: CASLKSGGDEQYF. The CDR3 DNA follows: TGTGCCAGCTTAAAGAGCGGGGGGGACGAGCAGTACTTC.

This clone was picked up one time. The chain recombines TRBV19 with TRBJ1-2; TRBD1 aligns across 9 bases. The CDR3 spans 16 residues. Unmatched junction bases numbered 6, after V lost 3 bases and J lost 1 base. Per germline, CDR1 LNHDA and CDR2 SQIVND (reference sequence). The CDR3 DNA sequence: TGTGCCAGTAGTATCTTCTCGGACAGGGGTAACTATGGCTACACCTTC. Amino acid sequence: CASSIFSDRGNYGYTF.

The V call is TRBV5-4, the J call TRBJ2-2; the D is unclear. Trimming pared 0 bases from V and 3 bases from J, leaving 9 bases between. The germline CDR1 and CDR2 sequences are SGHNT and YYREEE (reference sequence). The CDR3 runs 15 residues. The CDR3 spells CASSLEGGYTGELFF. Here the CDR3 DNA reads TGTGCCAGCAGCTTGGAAGGCGGCTACACCGGGGAGCTGTTTTTT.